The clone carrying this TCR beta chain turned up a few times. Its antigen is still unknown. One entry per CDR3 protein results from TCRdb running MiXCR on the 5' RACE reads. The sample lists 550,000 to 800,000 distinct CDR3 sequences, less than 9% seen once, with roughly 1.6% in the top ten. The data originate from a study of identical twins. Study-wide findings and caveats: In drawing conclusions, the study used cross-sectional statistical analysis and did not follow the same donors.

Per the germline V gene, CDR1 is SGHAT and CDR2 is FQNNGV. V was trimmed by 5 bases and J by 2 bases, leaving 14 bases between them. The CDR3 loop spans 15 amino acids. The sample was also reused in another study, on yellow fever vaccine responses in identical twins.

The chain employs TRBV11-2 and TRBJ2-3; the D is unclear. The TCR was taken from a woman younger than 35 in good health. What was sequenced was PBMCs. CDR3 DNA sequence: TGTGCCAGCAGCCTATCTCTCGTAGCCACAGATACGCAGTATTTT. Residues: CASSLSLVATDTQYF.